Listed below are T cell receptor beta chains from one sample, sequenced in a study of blood T cell repertoires in COVID-19. The table came from immunoSEQ multiplex PCR; TCRdb's copy has only in-frame clones and leaves some out. This repertoire shows roughly 440,000 clones, around 89% found once; its top ten account for about 12%. The sequenced material came from peripheral blood. The receptors originated from a woman aged 50 to 65 with COVID-19, enrolled during active disease. Each CDR3 is given with its conserved first and last residue. Fields, in order: V gene, CDR3 protein.

TRBV29-1,CSVGSDRGAFF
TRBV19,CASSIEEGGVYGYTF
TRBV29-1,CSGRQGANTEAFF
TRBV12-3/TRBV12-4,CASQGVWEQYF
TRBV5-8,CASSLELGAEQYF
TRBV5-4,CASSLGGGAAGNTIYF
TRBV5-1,CASSPGGPEAGYTF
TRBV3-1/TRBV3-2,CASSQGAGLGTIYF
TRBV7-9,CASSTRQGGTNEKLFF
TRBV18,CASSFSTPTTTEAFF
TRBV5-4,CASSKEPAGMNTEAFF
TRBV9,CASSQWGGSTDTQYF
TRBV24-1,CATSDPGWGGAHGDTQYF
TRBV7-6,CASSLARQSSTDTQYF
TRBV2,CASSEGNRDRKFYTF
TRBV6-5,CASSYEREDIQYF
TRBV30,CAWSVGGGEEQYF
TRBV6-1,CASSAFGTDNYGYTF
TRBV3-1/TRBV3-2,CASSQETSRGIGNTEAFF
TRBV5-5,CASSLDRGDHTEAFF
TRBV24-1,CATSDLGRESGETQYF
TRBV12-3/TRBV12-4,CASRGLGSDEQFF
TRBV9,CASSVDNLNTEAFF
TRBV6-5,CASSLTGQNTEAFF
TRBV28,CASERGGTDTQYF
TRBV28,CASSLSRTATEAFF
TRBV3-1/TRBV3-2,CASSRGAGEQFF
TRBV13,CASSRPKIPPDQGEQYF
TRBV6-6,CATDRGLPPGPGELFF
TRBV25-1,CASRASGYSYEQYF
TRBV2,CASYQTRPRVYF
TRBV5-4,CASSSRDRGQFYGYTF
TRBV7-9,CASSLGQGSQEAFF
TRBV30,CAWSLPRDFLNTGELFF
TRBV19,CASSIGSRQGTGESPLHF
TRBV10-3,CAISESIGGLGNTIYF
TRBV5-4,CASSFKGANTEAFF